Given below is one TCR beta chain in context. The CDR3 is cut off 3 residues early in the read; its end comes from the germline J gene. This sample stems from a study of Tregs in tolerant kidney transplant recipients. Germline values: CDR1 ENHRY, CDR2 SYGVKD. V gave up 4 bases and J gave up 5 bases; unmatched junction bases: 6. The CDR3 loop spans 16 amino acids. Here immunoSEQ multiplex PCR was the method, and the copy in TCRdb shows in-frame clones only, minus some. Its clone listing holds tens of thousands of clones. The sample was CD4+ T cells from blood, taken before the transplant. The chain uses TRBV10-3 and TRBJ2-3; 13 nucleotides agree with TRBD2. This TCR came from a human donor who received a combined kidney and bone marrow transplant. Partial CDR3 DNA: TGTGCCATCAGTGGGGGGACTAGCGGGGTGGGAGATACG. Translated, it gives CAISGGTSGVGDT. The whole CDR3 sequence reads CAISGGTSGVGDTQYF.